Listed below are T cell receptor beta chains from one sample, sequenced in a study of T cell responses to AZD1222 COVID-19 vaccine. This table comes from immunoSEQ multiplex PCR, and its TCRdb copy is limited to in-frame clones, with some not included. In the table there are around 50,000 clones, roughly four fifths of which are singletons. The source was peripheral blood, collected on day 0 of AZD1222 vaccination. These receptors all come from an adult in good health. Both conserved end residues are part of each CDR3. Fields, in order: V gene, J gene, clone size, D gene, CDR3 protein, CDR3 DNA. The D gene is left open where the match is weak. Rows give clone size only sometimes, using once, few, many, or a class for an expanded clone.

v_call: TRBV5-1; j_call: TRBJ1-1; clone_size: .; d_call: .; cdr3_aa: CASSLAGWNTEAFF; cdr3_nt: TGCGCCAGCAGCTTGGCGGGGTGGAACACTGAAGCTTTCTTT
v_call: TRBV27; j_call: TRBJ1-2; clone_size: .; d_call: TRBD1; cdr3_aa: CASRRQGPANYGYTF; cdr3_nt: TGTGCCAGCAGAAGACAGGGCCCAGCTAACTATGGCTACACCTTC
v_call: TRBV28; j_call: TRBJ2-2; clone_size: .; d_call: TRBD1; cdr3_aa: CASLRGRFGELFF; cdr3_nt: TGTGCCAGCCTCAGGGGGCGGTTCGGGGAGCTGTTTTTT
v_call: TRBV6-5; j_call: TRBJ1-1; clone_size: .; d_call: .; cdr3_aa: CASSYSIAGKTDAFF; cdr3_nt: TGTGCCAGCAGTTACTCGATAGCAGGGAAGACGGACGCTTTCTTT
v_call: TRBV7-3; j_call: TRBJ2-3; clone_size: .; d_call: .; cdr3_aa: CASSLMGLEADTQYF; cdr3_nt: TGTGCCAGCAGCTTAATGGGGCTAGAGGCAGATACGCAGTATTTT
v_call: TRBV6-6; j_call: TRBJ1-2; clone_size: once; d_call: TRBD1; cdr3_aa: CASSYSDRGYGYTF; cdr3_nt: TGTGCCAGCAGTTACTCAGACAGGGGCTATGGCTACACCTTC
v_call: TRBV7-9; j_call: TRBJ2-7; clone_size: few; d_call: .; cdr3_aa: CASSLGVYHGDEQYF; cdr3_nt: TGTGCCAGCAGCTTAGGGGTCTATCACGGCGACGAGCAGTACTTC
v_call: TRBV7-3; j_call: TRBJ2-1; clone_size: once; d_call: TRBD2; cdr3_aa: CASSLRPSGGSEQFF; cdr3_nt: TGTGCCAGCAGCTTAAGGCCTAGCGGGGGGAGTGAGCAGTTCTTC
v_call: TRBV2; j_call: TRBJ2-1; clone_size: .; d_call: .; cdr3_aa: CASRIRPGNYNEQFF; cdr3_nt: TGTGCCAGCAGAATAAGACCGGGAAACTACAATGAGCAGTTCTTC
v_call: TRBV21-1; j_call: TRBJ2-1; clone_size: few; d_call: .; cdr3_aa: CASSKEGQSEQFF; cdr3_nt: TGTGCCAGCAGCAAAGAAGGGCAGAGTGAGCAGTTCTTC
v_call: TRBV28; j_call: TRBJ2-3; clone_size: .; d_call: TRBD2; cdr3_aa: CASTLAAITDTQYF; cdr3_nt: TGTGCCAGCACTCTAGCGGCTATCACAGATACGCAGTATTTT
v_call: TRBV19; j_call: TRBJ2-2; clone_size: once; d_call: TRBD1; cdr3_aa: CASSSGQGFANTGELFF; cdr3_nt: TGTGCCAGTAGTAGCGGACAGGGGTTTGCGAACACCGGGGAGCTGTTTTTT
v_call: TRBV9; j_call: TRBJ1-1; clone_size: .; d_call: .; cdr3_aa: CASSVGSRAGFMNTEAFF; cdr3_nt: TGTGCCAGCAGCGTAGGGAGCAGGGCAGGCTTTATGAACACTGAAGCTTTCTTT
v_call: TRBV6-1; j_call: TRBJ1-2; clone_size: .; d_call: .; cdr3_aa: CASSDQVGGYTF; cdr3_nt: TGTGCCAGCAGTGACCAGGTCGGTGGCTACACCTTC
v_call: TRBV13; j_call: TRBJ1-2; clone_size: .; d_call: .; cdr3_aa: CASSSRELITGTLNNGYTF; cdr3_nt: TGTGCCAGCAGCTCACGAGAACTTATAACCGGGACCCTGAACAATGGCTACACCTTC
v_call: TRBV19; j_call: TRBJ1-4; clone_size: .; d_call: .; cdr3_aa: CATSDWTNEKLFF; cdr3_nt: TGTGCCACTAGTGACTGGACTAATGAAAAACTGTTTTTT
v_call: TRBV18; j_call: TRBJ1-4; clone_size: .; d_call: .; cdr3_aa: CASSPRVGENEKLFF; cdr3_nt: TGTGCCAGCTCACCAAGGGTCGGGGAAAATGAAAAACTGTTTTTT
v_call: TRBV21-1; j_call: TRBJ1-4; clone_size: .; d_call: .; cdr3_aa: CASSPRTGTNEKLFF; cdr3_nt: TGTGCCAGCAGCCCACGGACAGGGACGAATGAAAAACTGTTTTTT
v_call: TRBV18; j_call: TRBJ2-3; clone_size: .; d_call: TRBD2; cdr3_aa: CASSPQGRADTQYF; cdr3_nt: TGTGCCAGCTCACCACAGGGGAGGGCAGATACGCAGTATTTT
v_call: TRBV3-1/TRBV3-2; j_call: TRBJ1-6; clone_size: .; d_call: .; cdr3_aa: CASSFPGGSPFHF; cdr3_nt: TGTGCCAGCAGCTTCCCCGGCGGGTCACCCTTCCACTTT
v_call: TRBV4-1; j_call: TRBJ1-4; clone_size: .; d_call: .; cdr3_aa: CASSLQSPNEKLFF; cdr3_nt: TGCGCCAGCAGCTTACAGAGTCCTAATGAAAAACTGTTTTTT
v_call: TRBV30; j_call: TRBJ1-5; clone_size: .; d_call: .; cdr3_aa: CAWRWWQPQHF; cdr3_nt: TGTGCCTGGCGATGGTGGCAGCCCCAGCATTTT
v_call: TRBV12-1; j_call: TRBJ2-3; clone_size: .; d_call: .; cdr3_aa: CASSLGTSSWVTDTQYF; cdr3_nt: TGTGCCAGCAGCCTCGGGACTAGTTCGTGGGTCACAGATACGCAGTATTTT
v_call: TRBV5-1; j_call: TRBJ1-5; clone_size: .; d_call: TRBD1; cdr3_aa: CASRETGPNQPQHF; cdr3_nt: TGCGCCAGCCGCGAGACAGGGCCCAATCAGCCCCAGCATTTT
v_call: TRBV10-1; j_call: TRBJ2-7; clone_size: .; d_call: .; cdr3_aa: CASSAVIRGGDEQYF; cdr3_nt: TGCGCCAGCAGTGCCGTTATCCGAGGGGGTGACGAGCAGTACTTC
v_call: TRBV12-3/TRBV12-4; j_call: TRBJ1-1; clone_size: .; d_call: .; cdr3_aa: CASSLGGNTEAFF; cdr3_nt: TGTGCCAGCAGTTTGGGGGGGAACACTGAAGCTTTCTTT
v_call: TRBV10-3; j_call: TRBJ1-2; clone_size: .; d_call: TRBD1; cdr3_aa: CAIRGTGSHYGYTF; cdr3_nt: TGTGCCATCAGGGGGACAGGGAGTCACTATGGCTACACCTTC
v_call: TRBV27; j_call: TRBJ2-1; clone_size: .; d_call: TRBD2; cdr3_aa: CASSSGWGGGRGNEQFF; cdr3_nt: TGTGCCAGCAGCTCCGGGTGGGGAGGCGGGAGAGGGAATGAGCAGTTCTTC
v_call: TRBV18; j_call: TRBJ1-2; clone_size: .; d_call: TRBD1; cdr3_aa: CASSPGGTGLSYTF; cdr3_nt: TGTGCCAGCTCACCAGGCGGGACAGGCCTTAGCTACACCTTC
v_call: TRBV19; j_call: TRBJ1-1; clone_size: few; d_call: .; cdr3_aa: CASSKGWGNTEAFF; cdr3_nt: TGTGCCAGTAGTAAGGGGTGGGGGAACACTGAAGCTTTCTTT
v_call: TRBV7-8; j_call: TRBJ2-3; clone_size: .; d_call: TRBD2; cdr3_aa: CASSLAPGTSGRISTDTQYF; cdr3_nt: TGTGCCAGCAGCTTAGCGCCCGGGACTAGCGGGAGGATTAGCACAGATACGCAGTATTTT
v_call: TRBV6-1; j_call: TRBJ1-2; clone_size: .; d_call: .; cdr3_aa: CASSARGLSENYGYTF; cdr3_nt: TGTGCCAGCAGTGCCCGCGGCCTGTCGGAAAACTATGGCTACACCTTC
v_call: TRBV5-4; j_call: TRBJ2-7; clone_size: .; d_call: .; cdr3_aa: CASSLERVSEQYF; cdr3_nt: TGTGCCAGCAGCTTGGAACGTGTCTCCGAGCAGTACTTC
v_call: TRBV7-9; j_call: TRBJ2-5; clone_size: .; d_call: .; cdr3_aa: CASSLPQQETQYF; cdr3_nt: TGTGCCAGCAGCTTACCCCAGCAAGAGACCCAGTACTTC
v_call: TRBV7-8; j_call: TRBJ2-7; clone_size: .; d_call: .; cdr3_aa: CASSLSMGEQYF; cdr3_nt: TGTGCCAGCAGCTTAAGTATGGGAGAGCAGTACTTC
v_call: TRBV28; j_call: TRBJ1-5; clone_size: .; d_call: .; cdr3_aa: CASSLQGVNQPQHF; cdr3_nt: TGTGCCAGCAGCTTACAGGGAGTAAATCAGCCCCAGCATTTT
v_call: TRBV2; j_call: TRBJ2-1; clone_size: .; d_call: .; cdr3_aa: CASSGSSPGDEQFF; cdr3_nt: TGTGCCAGCAGTGGGAGCAGCCCGGGGGATGAGCAGTTCTTC
v_call: TRBV4-1; j_call: TRBJ2-2; clone_size: .; d_call: TRBD1; cdr3_aa: CASSQADRAHTGELFF; cdr3_nt: TGCGCCAGCAGCCAAGCCGACAGGGCCCACACCGGGGAGCTGTTTTTT